Following are 5 T cell receptor beta chains from one sample sequenced in a study of OX40 agonist ivuxolimab in advanced cancers. Produced via immunoSEQ multiplex PCR; TCRdb's table is partial and in-frame only. The sample has roughly 100,000 clones, roughly 88% seen once. Material: CD4+ or CD8+ T cells sorted from blood, obtained in a trial of the OX40 agonist ivuxolimab. These receptors came from an adult with an advanced solid tumor such as melanoma, head and neck, liver or kidney cancer.

The chain employs TRBV10-2 and TRBJ2-1; possibly TRBD2 for D (5 bases). Germline lookup yields CDR1 WSHSY and CDR2 SAAADI. Between the trimmed V and J ends, which lost 0 bases and 8 bases, there was a span of 14 bases. CDR3 length: 15 amino acids. For the CDR3, the DNA is TGCGCCAGCAGTGAGTCGAGGGAACTAGTTCATGAGCAGTTCTTC. Translated: CASSESRELVHEQFF.

The V call is TRBV28, the J call TRBJ1-3; D remains unclear. The CDR3 consists of 14 residues. Per germline, CDR1 MDHEN and CDR2 SYDVKM. Trimming stripped 5 bases from V and 10 bases from J, with 18 bases between. The CDR3 nucleotides are TGTGCCAGCAGTATCCGGGATCATTCCGCTACCATATATTTT. It specifies CASSIRDHSATIYF.

This chain uses TRBV11-3 with TRBJ2-1; TRBD2 might be the D (6 bases). The CDR3 covers 13 residues. The V and J ends lost 2 bases and 7 bases respectively, with 9 bases between them. Germline lookup yields CDR1 SGHNT and CDR2 YENEEA. The CDR3 nucleotides are TGTGCCAGCAGCTTATTCCGGGAGAATGAGCAGTTCTTC. This sequence encodes CASSLFRENEQFF.

The gene calls are TRBV28 and TRBJ2-5; 14 nucleotides match TRBD2. The germline V gene has CDR1 MDHEN and CDR2 SYDVKM. With V trimmed by 4 bases and J by 0 bases, 4 bases remained unmatched. The CDR3 consists of 17 residues. The CDR3 nucleotides read TGTGCCAGCAGTTCCAGGACTAGCGGGAGGTACCAAGAGACCCAGTACTTC. Translation: CASSSRTSGRYQETQYF. Complete variable domain (other parts from reference TRBV28 and TRBJ2-5): DVKVTQSSRYLVKRTGEKVFLECVQDMDHENMFWYRQDPGLGLRLIYFSYDVKMKEKGDIPEGYSVSREKKERFSLILESASTNQTSMYLCASSSRTSGRYQETQYFGPGTRLLVL.

The sample holds one count of this clone. The chain recombines TRBV4-2 with TRBJ2-5; a possible D gene is TRBD2 (5 bases). This CDR3 contains 16 residues. Germline loops: CDR1 LGHNA, CDR2 YNFKEQ. The V gene lost 1 base and the J gene lost 2 bases, with 14 bases spanning the gap. The CDR3 nucleotides read TGTGCCAGCAGCCAAGTGTCGCGCGGGCCGCAAGAGACCCAGTACTTC. Protein product: CASSQVSRGPQETQYF.